This T cell receptor beta chain was sequenced during a study of cytomegalovirus exposure and HLA in healthy donors. The J segment lost 9 bases and the V segment lost 4 bases, leaving 8 bases of the junction unmatched. This CDR3 comprises 15 residues. The germline CDR1 and CDR2 sequences are SGHTA and FQGTGA. A multiplex PCR was run with 60 Vbeta primers and 13 Jbeta primers. TCRdb keeps only in-frame clones here, not all; method: immunoSEQ multiplex PCR. The sample shows some 130,000 clones, over 70% of them seen only once. Study results and limitations: Within an earlier analysis, most TCR beta V segments proved productive either about 90% or about 30% of the time.

For this clone: Its target is unknown.

The specimen was PBMCs. The TCR was taken from a man aged 30 to 39 in good health and CMV-seronegative. This chain connects TRBV7-3 to TRBJ2-1, with 11 bases fitting TRBD2. CDR3 nucleotide sequence: TGTGCCAGCAGCTCCACTAGCGGGGGAAACAGTGAGCAGTTCTTC. This gives the protein CASSSTSGGNSEQFF.